These T cell receptor beta chains were read from a single sample in a study of blood T cell repertoires in COVID-19. The data were produced by immunoSEQ multiplex PCR, yet TCRdb's version contains in-frame clones alone and is incomplete. The sample records under 250,000 clones, roughly 78% being singletons. Material for sequencing was peripheral blood. The receptors originated from a woman aged 40 to 50 with acute or convalescent COVID-19. CDR3s include the opening cysteine and the closing phenylalanine or tryptophan. The order of the fields is V gene, D gene, J gene, clone size, CDR3 DNA, CDR3 protein. The D gene is left open where the match is weak. Rows give clone size only sometimes, using once, few, many, or a class for an expanded clone.

>TRBV3-1/TRBV3-2|-|TRBJ2-3|-
TGTGCCAGCAGCCGGGGATATGGACAGAGGGGTACAGATACGCAGTATTTT
CASSRGYGQRGTDTQYF
>TRBV29-1|-|TRBJ2-2|-
TGCGGAGTATCGGACGGGGAGCTGTTTTTT
CGVSDGELFF
>TRBV5-6|-|TRBJ1-2|-
TGTGCCAGCAGCCTAGGACGGAGGACTTTGGGGGGCTACACCTTC
CASSLGRRTLGGYTF
>TRBV4-1|TRBD1|TRBJ1-1|-
TGCGCCAGCAGCCAAGTCCCACAGGGGGCAGTCACTGAAGCTTTCTTT
CASSQVPQGAVTEAFF
>TRBV27|-|TRBJ1-6|-
TGTGCCAGCAGTTTAAGCCCGGGATACTCACCCCTCCACTTT
CASSLSPGYSPLHF
>TRBV25-1|-|TRBJ1-4|-
TGTGCCAGCAGCGGGGACAATGGAAATGAAAAACTGTTTTTT
CASSGDNGNEKLFF
>TRBV7-8|TRBD1|TRBJ2-2|-
TGTGCCAGCAGCATAAGGGACAGGAACACCGGGGAGCTGTTTTTT
CASSIRDRNTGELFF
>TRBV4-3|-|TRBJ1-2|-
TGCGCCAGCAGCCAAGACGCCAGGGCCAACTATGGCTACACCTTC
CASSQDARANYGYTF
>TRBV27|-|TRBJ1-5|-
TGTGCCAGTGCCCCACGGGGGTTCCGAAATCAGCCCCAGCATTTT
CASAPRGFRNQPQHF
>TRBV5-4|TRBD2|TRBJ2-1|-
TGTGCCAGCAGCTCCGGACTAGCGGGAGGTTTCTACAATGAGCAGTTCTTC
CASSSGLAGGFYNEQFF
>TRBV7-2|TRBD2|TRBJ2-2|-
TGTGCCAGCAGCTTGGGGACTAGCGGGAACACCGGGGAGCTGTTTTTT
CASSLGTSGNTGELFF
>TRBV24-1|TRBD1|TRBJ2-3|-
TGTGCCACCAGTGATTCGACAGGGGTCACAGATACGCAGTATTTT
CATSDSTGVTDTQYF
>TRBV6-2/TRBV6-3|-|TRBJ1-1|few
TGTGCCAGCAGTTACGGGAGGGACACTGAAGCTTTCTTT
CASSYGRDTEAFF
>TRBV7-3|TRBD2|TRBJ2-4|-
TGTGCCAGCAGCTTAACCAGAGCCCGGACTAGCGGGGGCGACAAAGCCAAAAACATTCAGTACTTC
CASSLTRARTSGGDKAKNIQYF
>TRBV13|-|TRBJ2-7|-
TGTGCCAGCAGCGCACTCCGGGTTTACGAGCAGTACTTC
CASSALRVYEQYF
>TRBV29-1|-|TRBJ2-7|-
TGCAGCGCCATTCAGCGGCTCACCCCCGACGAGCAGTACTTC
CSAIQRLTPDEQYF
>TRBV9|-|TRBJ2-1|-
TGTGCCAGCAGTTCCGACTCCGCGGGTTTGATCTTC
CASSSDSAGLIF
>TRBV29-1|-|TRBJ1-5|-
TGCAGCGTTGTAGATAGAAGCAATCAGCCCCAGCATTTT
CSVVDRSNQPQHF
>TRBV12-5|-|TRBJ1-5|-
TGTGCTAGTGGTTTGGTACTCCCCTACCAGTTCGGGAAATCCTCCTATCAGCCCCAGCATTTT
CASGLVLPYQFGKSSYQPQHF
>TRBV4-1|TRBD1|TRBJ1-2|once
TGCGCCAGCAGCCAAGTCCCGGGACAGGGGCTTAACTATGGCTACACCTTC
CASSQVPGQGLNYGYTF
>TRBV6-5|TRBD1|TRBJ1-5|-
TGTGCCAGCACCAGGACAGGGAGCAATCAGCCCCAGCATTTT
CASTRTGSNQPQHF
>TRBV6-2/TRBV6-3|TRBD2|TRBJ2-7|-
TGTGCCAGCAGTTCCGCCGGGACTAGCGGGAGGGTTACCAACTTC
CASSSAGTSGRVTNF
>TRBV12-1|-|TRBJ1-2|-
TGTGCCAGCAGCTTTGCTAGGGGGGACAGCGTCCGAACTTCGCATGGCTACACCTTC
CASSFARGDSVRTSHGYTF
>TRBV28|-|TRBJ1-1|few
TGTGCCAGCACTGTGGAGGGCCATCGCGGGGCTTTCTTT
CASTVEGHRGAFF
>TRBV4-3|TRBD1|TRBJ1-4|-
TGCGCCAGCAGCCGGTTACCGGGACAGATGAATGAAAAACTGTTTTTT
CASSRLPGQMNEKLFF
>TRBV5-4|TRBD1|TRBJ2-7|-
TGTGCCAGCTCCTTCTTGGGAATTCAGGGGGCGGACTTC
CASSFLGIQGADF
>TRBV7-9|TRBD1|TRBJ2-5|once
TGTGCCAGCAGCAGACAGGGGCCGGTGCAAGAGACCCAGTACTTC
CASSRQGPVQETQYF
>TRBV3-1/TRBV3-2|TRBD2|TRBJ2-1|-
TGTGCCAGCAGCCTACTAGCGGGTTTCCTTGCCTACAATGAGCAGTTCTTC
CASSLLAGFLAYNEQFF
>TRBV5-5|-|TRBJ2-1|-
TGTGCCAGCAGCTTGGACGGGAGCTCCTACAATGAGCAGTTCTTC
CASSLDGSSYNEQFF
>TRBV6-4|TRBD1|TRBJ2-1|-
TGTGCCAGCAGCGCAGAGGGGGCGCAGGATGAGCAGTTCTTC
CASSAEGAQDEQFF
>TRBV7-9|TRBD1|TRBJ1-1|-
TGTGCCAGCAGCTTAGGGGACAGGGGAATTTCTGAAGCTTTCTTT
CASSLGDRGISEAFF
>TRBV11-2|-|TRBJ2-5|-
TGTGCCAGCAGCTTACGCGAGGAGACCCAGTACTTC
CASSLREETQYF
>TRBV25-1|TRBD2|TRBJ2-1|few
TGTGCCAGCAGTAGCGGACTAGCGGGGGAGAATGAGCAGTTCTTC
CASSSGLAGENEQFF
>TRBV6-2/TRBV6-3|-|TRBJ2-3|-
TGTGCCAGCAGTTCTACGTCAGATACGCAGTATTTT
CASSSTSDTQYF
>TRBV27|TRBD1|TRBJ2-3|-
TGTGCCAGCAGTTGGAACAGGGGGCGGACAGATACGCAGTATTTT
CASSWNRGRTDTQYF
>TRBV29-1|TRBD1|TRBJ1-4|few
TGCAGCGTCAGACAGGGGCCTGAAAAACTGTTTTTT
CSVRQGPEKLFF
>TRBV9|-|TRBJ1-1|-
TGTGCCAGCAGCCCCCGGCCCCAGGGTATAGAGACTGAAGCTTTCTTT
CASSPRPQGIETEAFF
>TRBV5-1|-|TRBJ1-3|-
TGCGCCAGCAGCGGGGGGGTGACTGGAAACACCATATATTTT
CASSGGVTGNTIYF
>TRBV6-6|TRBD2|TRBJ2-7|-
TGTGCCACTTTAAGCGGGATTCCCGACGAGCAGTACTTC
CATLSGIPDEQYF
>TRBV3-1/TRBV3-2|TRBD1|TRBJ2-6|-
TGTGCCAGCAGCCAGGCTACAGGGGTCCGCTTCTCTGGGGCCAACGTCCTGACTTTC
CASSQATGVRFSGANVLTF
>TRBV6-4|TRBD2|TRBJ2-2|-
TGTGCCAGCAGTTCGTCTAGCGGGAGAACCGGGGAGCTGTTTTTT
CASSSSSGRTGELFF
>TRBV3-1/TRBV3-2|TRBD2|TRBJ2-2|few
TGTGCCAGCAGCCGACCGGGACTAGCGGATTCTACCGGGGAGCTGTTTTTT
CASSRPGLADSTGELFF
>TRBV6-2/TRBV6-3|-|TRBJ2-2|few
TGTGCCAGCAGTTACGGAGGGGGCTCGGCCGGGGAGCTGTTTTTT
CASSYGGGSAGELFF
>TRBV7-2|TRBD2|TRBJ2-1|-
TGTGCCAGCAGCCCCACCGGGACTAGCCACGAGCAGTTCTTC
CASSPTGTSHEQFF
>TRBV25-1|TRBD1|TRBJ1-2|-
TGTGCCAGCAGTGACAGGGGGAAAGGGGGCTACACCTTC
CASSDRGKGGYTF
>TRBV5-1|TRBD2|TRBJ2-7|-
TGCGCCAGCAGCTTGGCTGGAATTGCTCTAGCGGGTCACTCCTACGAGCAGTACTTC
CASSLAGIALAGHSYEQYF
>TRBV7-9|-|TRBJ2-1|once
TGTGCCAGCAGCCCCCGGGTCGGGGCCTACAATGAGCAGTTCTTC
CASSPRVGAYNEQFF
>TRBV5-1|TRBD1|TRBJ2-2|-
TGCGCCAGCAGTAGCCACAGGGGAACGGCCGGGGAGCTGTTTTTT
CASSSHRGTAGELFF
>TRBV4-3|TRBD2|TRBJ2-3|-
TGCGCCAGCAGCCAAGATCGACTAGCTTCGGGAGATACGCAGTATTTT
CASSQDRLASGDTQYF
>TRBV6-5|-|TRBJ2-7|-
TGTGCCAGCAGTTTAGGACAGCCTCCCTACGAGCAGTACTTC
CASSLGQPPYEQYF